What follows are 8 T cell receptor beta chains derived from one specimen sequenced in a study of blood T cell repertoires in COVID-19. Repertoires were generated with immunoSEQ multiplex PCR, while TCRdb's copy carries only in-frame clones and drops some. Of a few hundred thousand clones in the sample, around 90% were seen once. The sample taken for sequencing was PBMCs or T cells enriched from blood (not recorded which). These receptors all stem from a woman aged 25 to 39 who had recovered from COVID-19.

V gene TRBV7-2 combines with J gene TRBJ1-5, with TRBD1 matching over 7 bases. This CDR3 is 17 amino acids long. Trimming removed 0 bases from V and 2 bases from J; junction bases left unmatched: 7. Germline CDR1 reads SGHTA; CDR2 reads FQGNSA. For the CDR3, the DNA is TGTGCCAGCAGCTTAGCCACGACAGGGCTGGGCAATCAGCCCCAGCATTTT. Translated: CASSLATTGLGNQPQHF.

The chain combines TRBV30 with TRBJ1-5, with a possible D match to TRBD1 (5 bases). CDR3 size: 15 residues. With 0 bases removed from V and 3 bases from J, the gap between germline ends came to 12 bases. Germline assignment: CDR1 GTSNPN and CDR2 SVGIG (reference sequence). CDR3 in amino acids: CAWSVAGNPNQPQHF. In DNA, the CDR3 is TGTGCCTGGAGTGTAGCAGGGAACCCCAATCAGCCCCAGCATTTT.

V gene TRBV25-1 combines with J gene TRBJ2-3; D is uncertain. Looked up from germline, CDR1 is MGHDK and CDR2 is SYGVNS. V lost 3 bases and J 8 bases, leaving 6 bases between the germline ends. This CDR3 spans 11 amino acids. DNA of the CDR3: TGTGCCAGCAGTGACCATCCTACGCAGTATTTT. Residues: CASSDHPTQYF.

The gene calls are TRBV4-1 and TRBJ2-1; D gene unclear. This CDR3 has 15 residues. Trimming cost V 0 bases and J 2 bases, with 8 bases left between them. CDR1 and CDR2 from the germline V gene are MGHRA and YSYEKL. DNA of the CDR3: TGCGCCAGCAGCCAAGACGTCCCAGCCTACAATGAGCAGTTCTTC. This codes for CASSQDVPAYNEQFF.

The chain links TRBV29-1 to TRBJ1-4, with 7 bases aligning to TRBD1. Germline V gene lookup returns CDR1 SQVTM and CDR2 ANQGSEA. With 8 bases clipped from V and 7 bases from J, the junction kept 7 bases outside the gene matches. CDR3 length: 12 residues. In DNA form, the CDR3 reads TGCAGCATTACAGGGGCTAGTGAAAAACTGTTTTTT. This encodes CSITGASEKLFF.

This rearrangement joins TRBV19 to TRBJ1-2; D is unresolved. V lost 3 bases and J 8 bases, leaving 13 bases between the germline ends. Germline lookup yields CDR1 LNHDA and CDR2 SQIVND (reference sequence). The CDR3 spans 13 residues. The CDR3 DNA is TGTGCCAGTAGTATCGGAGATTTTGCGGGCTACACCTTC. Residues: CASSIGDFAGYTF.

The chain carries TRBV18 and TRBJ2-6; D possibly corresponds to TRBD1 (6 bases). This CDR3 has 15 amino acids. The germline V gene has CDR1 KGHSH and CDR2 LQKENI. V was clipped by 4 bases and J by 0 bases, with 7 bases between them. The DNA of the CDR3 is TGTGCCAGCTCACAGGACAGCTCTGGGGCCAACGTCCTGACTTTC. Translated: CASSQDSSGANVLTF. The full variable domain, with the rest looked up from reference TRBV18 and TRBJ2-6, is NAGVMQNPRHLVRRRGQEARLRCSPMKGHSHVYWYRQLPEEGLKFMVYLQKENIIDESGMPKERFSAEFPKEGPSILRIQQVVRGDSAAYFCASSQDSSGANVLTFGAGSRLTVL.

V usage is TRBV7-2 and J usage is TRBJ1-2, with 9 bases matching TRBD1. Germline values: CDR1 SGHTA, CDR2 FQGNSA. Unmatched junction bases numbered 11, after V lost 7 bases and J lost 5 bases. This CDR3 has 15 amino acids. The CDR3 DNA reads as TGTGCCAGCACCGCCCGGACAGGGGATCGGTATGGCTACACCTTC. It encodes CASTARTGDRYGYTF.